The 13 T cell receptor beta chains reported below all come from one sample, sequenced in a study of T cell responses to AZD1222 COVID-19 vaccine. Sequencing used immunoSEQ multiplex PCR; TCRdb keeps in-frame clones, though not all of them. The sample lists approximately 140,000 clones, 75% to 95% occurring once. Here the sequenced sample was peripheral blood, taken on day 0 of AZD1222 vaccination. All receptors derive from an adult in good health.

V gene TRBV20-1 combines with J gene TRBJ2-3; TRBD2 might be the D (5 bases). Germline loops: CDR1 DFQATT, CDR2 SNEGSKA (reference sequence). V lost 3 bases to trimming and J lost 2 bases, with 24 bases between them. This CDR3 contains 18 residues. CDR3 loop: CSASFLRGPAEATDTQYF. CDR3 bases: TGCAGTGCTAGTTTCCTACGGGGTCCCGCTGAAGCCACAGATACGCAGTATTTT.

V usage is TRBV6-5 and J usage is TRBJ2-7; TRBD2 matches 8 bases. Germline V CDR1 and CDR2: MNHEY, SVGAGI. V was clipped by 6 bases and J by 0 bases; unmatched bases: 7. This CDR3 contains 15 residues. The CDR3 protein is CASSSSSGSSYEQYF. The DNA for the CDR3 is TGTGCCAGCAGCTCATCGAGCGGGAGCTCCTACGAGCAGTACTTC.

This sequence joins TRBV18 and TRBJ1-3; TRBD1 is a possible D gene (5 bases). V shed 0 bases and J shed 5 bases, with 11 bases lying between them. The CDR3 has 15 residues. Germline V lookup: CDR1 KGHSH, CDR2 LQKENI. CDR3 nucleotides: TGTGCCAGCTCACCACCATCCGCAGGGAGAAACACCATATATTTT. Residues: CASSPPSAGRNTIYF. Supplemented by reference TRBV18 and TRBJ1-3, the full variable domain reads NAGVMQNPRHLVRRRGQEARLRCSPMKGHSHVYWYRQLPEEGLKFMVYLQKENIIDESGMPKERFSAEFPKEGPSILRIQQVVRGDSAAYFCASSPPSAGRNTIYFGEGSWLTVV.

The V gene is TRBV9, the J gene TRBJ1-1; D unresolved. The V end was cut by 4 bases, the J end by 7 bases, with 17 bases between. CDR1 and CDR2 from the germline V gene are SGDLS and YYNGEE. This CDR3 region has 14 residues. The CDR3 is CASSPHPSSLEAFF. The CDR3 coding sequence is TGTGCCAGCAGCCCCCACCCGTCCTCCCTTGAAGCTTTCTTT.

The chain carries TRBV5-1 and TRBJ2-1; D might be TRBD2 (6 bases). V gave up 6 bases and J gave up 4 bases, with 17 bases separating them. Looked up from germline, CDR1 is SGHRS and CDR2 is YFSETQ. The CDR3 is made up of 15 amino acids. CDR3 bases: TGCGCCAGCAATTATGCGGGGTCTGGGTACAATGAGCAGTTCTTC. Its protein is CASNYAGSGYNEQFF.

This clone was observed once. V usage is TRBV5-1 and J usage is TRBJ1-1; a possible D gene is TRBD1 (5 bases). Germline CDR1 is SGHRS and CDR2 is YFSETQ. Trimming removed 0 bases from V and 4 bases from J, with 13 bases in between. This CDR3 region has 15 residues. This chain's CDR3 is CASSLGGLTGTEAFF. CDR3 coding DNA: TGCGCCAGCAGCTTGGGGGGACTTACGGGCACTGAAGCTTTCTTT. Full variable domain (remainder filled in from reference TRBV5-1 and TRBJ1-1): KAGVTQTPRYLIKTRGQQVTLSCSPISGHRSVSWYQQTPGQGLQFLFEYFSETQRNKGNFPGRFSGRQFSNSRSEMNVSTLELGDSALYLCASSLGGLTGTEAFFGQGTRLTVV.

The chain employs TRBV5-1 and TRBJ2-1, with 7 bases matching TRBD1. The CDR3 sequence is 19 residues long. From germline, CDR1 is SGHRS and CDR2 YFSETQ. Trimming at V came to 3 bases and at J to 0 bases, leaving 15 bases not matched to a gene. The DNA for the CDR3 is TGCGCCAGCAGCTCGGGACAGTCGATCCGCCTGAGCTCCTACAATGAGCAGTTCTTC. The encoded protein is CASSSGQSIRLSSYNEQFF.

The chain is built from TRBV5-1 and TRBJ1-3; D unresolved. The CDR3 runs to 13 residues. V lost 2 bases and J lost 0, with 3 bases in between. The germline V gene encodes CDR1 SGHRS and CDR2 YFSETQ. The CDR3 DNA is TGCGCCAGCAGCTTCTACTCTGGAAACACCATATATTTT. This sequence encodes CASSFYSGNTIYF.

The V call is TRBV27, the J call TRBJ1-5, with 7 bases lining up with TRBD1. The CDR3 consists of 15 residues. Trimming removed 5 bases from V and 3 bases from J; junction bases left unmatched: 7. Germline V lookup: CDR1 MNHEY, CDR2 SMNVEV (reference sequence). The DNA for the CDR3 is TGTGCCAGCAGTGGGGGGACAGCAGCCAATCAGCCCCAGCATTTT. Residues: CASSGGTAANQPQHF.

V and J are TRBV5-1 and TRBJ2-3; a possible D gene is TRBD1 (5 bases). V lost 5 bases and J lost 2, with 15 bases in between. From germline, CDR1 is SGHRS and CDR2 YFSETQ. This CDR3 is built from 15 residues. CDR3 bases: TGCGCCAGCAGACCCACCCAGGGATCCACAGATACGCAGTATTTT. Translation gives CASRPTQGSTDTQYF.

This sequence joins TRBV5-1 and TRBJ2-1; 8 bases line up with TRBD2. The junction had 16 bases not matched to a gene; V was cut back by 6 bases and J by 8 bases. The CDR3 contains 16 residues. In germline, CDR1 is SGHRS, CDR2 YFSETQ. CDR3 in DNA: TGCGCCAGCAAGAGGGCGGGGACTAGGGTTGGCGATGAGCAGTTCTTC. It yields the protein CASKRAGTRVGDEQFF.

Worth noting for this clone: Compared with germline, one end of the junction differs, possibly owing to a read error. CDR3 loop: CASSLGGPVTSPLHF. Here the CDR3 DNA reads TGTGCCAGTAGTTTGGGGGGGCCCGTTACTTCACCCCTCCACTTT. The rearrangement links TRBV27 to TRBJ1-6; D might be TRBD1 (6 bases). CDR1 MNHEY and CDR2 SMNVEV come from the germline V gene (reference sequence). The CDR3 spans 15 residues.

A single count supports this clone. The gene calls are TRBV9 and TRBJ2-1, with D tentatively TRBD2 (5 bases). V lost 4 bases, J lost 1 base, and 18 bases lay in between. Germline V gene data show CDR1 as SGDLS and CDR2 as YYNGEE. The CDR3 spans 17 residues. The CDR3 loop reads CASSTHGIAGSYNEQFF. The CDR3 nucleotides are TGTGCCAGCAGCACCCACGGGATCGCCGGGTCCTACAATGAGCAGTTCTTC.